The following is a T cell receptor (beta chain) sequence with its context. What this receptor recognizes is not known. No per-base quality is available; no much larger clone lies one base away. These data belong to a study of cytomegalovirus exposure and HLA in healthy donors listed by TCRdb under 2017. At the level of the whole study: An earlier analysis of some 600 of the donors reported under 300 Gb of sequence data and roughly 120 million unique TCR beta sequences obtained from about 200 million T cells. In a later analysis, previously published TCR beta repertoires from fewer than 750 donors were re-analyzed and high-resolution HLA genotyping was added so that TCR occurrence patterns could be studied. Rather than drawing on any new phenotypic data, the later analysis identified candidate immune exposures from TCR beta sequences and the way those sequences occurred across donors. A separate validation cohort of over 95 different subjects was used in addition to the 666-subject first cohort. An earlier analysis of fewer than 700 of the donors applied high-throughput TCR beta sequencing to assess whether each TCR beta V gene segment acted as functional or pseudogenic. About 330 gigabases of sequencing data and tens of millions of unique TCR sequences made up an early release that covered 500 to 650 HLA-typed donors. Donor age, sex, ethnicity and CMV serostatus were compiled alongside the repertoire data. Four to six DR-DQ haplotypes were handled as single units for association and clustering, since linkage in the cohort was strong. Typing coverage varied by locus: about 620-630 donors for A, B, C, DRB1 and DQB1; roughly 560 for DQA1; about 590 for DPA1; 450 to 480 for DPB1. Of the 398 genotyped donors, roughly 85% fell in the genetic ancestry cluster associated with self-reported Caucasian donors. To predict cytomegalovirus infection status, the study brought together high-throughput TCR immunosequencing, statistical association of individual TCRs with disease status, and machine learning. A later genetic analysis used genome-wide SNP genotypes for about 60% of the roughly 700 donors, treating that subset as a discovery cohort. All discovery cohort repertoires had been generated using a single sequencing platform. Among 300 to 500 genotyped donors of the cohort, an average of roughly 230,000 unique TCR beta nucleotide sequences was sequenced per donor, of which approximately 18% were non-productive. The T cell repertoires of 666 subjects were profiled by immunosequencing and related to cytomegalovirus serostatus. The study was designed to test whether signatures of past pathogen exposure could be identified by cataloging public T cell receptors. HLA typing included class I and class II loci at four-digit resolution.

The cohort was made up of several hundred healthy bone marrow donors. All cohort members were sampled while nominally healthy, although unrecorded immune exposures were likely present. Of the 666 cohort members, 250 to 300 had a positive CMV serostatus and about 350 had a negative one, while no CMV serostatus was recorded for the donor. Each donor provided a peripheral blood sample, and peripheral blood mononuclear cells were used for TCR beta sequencing. Genomic DNA was extracted from the blood cell samples with the Qiagen DNeasy Blood Extraction Kit. Results and caveats for the whole study, not just this receptor: Most TCR sequences were seen in very few donors, while some public TCRs were found in many individuals. In vitro tests confirmed that a few of the cytomegalovirus-associated TCR beta chains recognize cytomegalovirus antigens. According to the authors, the approach could potentially be generalized to other disease states and immunological phenotypes. A cluster of highly shared sequence variants was judged likely to be a technical artifact of the sequencing pipeline. In a later analysis, most CMV-associated TCR beta chains were found to appear HLA-restricted, with HLA associations seemingly driven largely by CMV exposure. Only TCR beta chains were sequenced in this cohort, and the absence of alpha or paired-chain data limited detectable features. Broadly in line with IMGT annotations, most TCR beta V segments showed up in productive rearrangements about 87% or about 30% of the time in an earlier analysis of a few hundred of the donors. HLA typing was unavailable for some donors at each locus, so association tests used only the typed subset. Linkage disequilibrium might explain the correlated functional status among segregating V segments, but an unknown experimental factor could not be ruled out. Because the 87-base-pair reads could not distinguish some IMGT-functional V segments, including TRBV6-2 and TRBV6-3, those segments were excluded. According to a later genetic analysis, donors in an Asian-associated ancestry cluster had fewer N-insertions in productive TCRs than the approximately 700-donor mean. The study listed 164 TCR beta chains as associated with cytomegalovirus. Compared with equally common non-associated chains, HLA-associated TCR beta chains in a later analysis were more clonally expanded and had lower generation probabilities. A later genetic analysis associated a missense DCLRE1C variant with V-gene and J-gene trimming of TCR beta chains, and an independent cohort replicated the association. Several of the top co-occurrence clusters appeared to be linked to parvovirus B19, influenza, CMV and Epstein-Barr virus, according to a later analysis. According to a later analysis, TCR association rates differed among HLA loci, with DRB1 alleles showing the most associated TCRs and HLA-C alleles showing the fewest. Because counts were too low, more than 15 rarely observed V segments, including chromosome 9 orphons, were excluded from the earlier analysis of 587 of the donors. Strong co-occurrence of HLA alleles, especially DR and DQ, made assigning TCR associations to individual alleles difficult. Presence/absence analyses assumed roughly uniform sequencing depth across donors, an assumption that may not hold. In a later analysis, about 16,000 TCR beta sequences were associated with specific HLA alleles at a false discovery rate of 0.05. Cytomegalovirus status was reported to be diagnosed by the classifier with high specificity and sensitivity in both the original and validation cohorts. A further reported finding was that TCR beta sequences accurately predicted the HLA-A and HLA-B alleles for most subjects in the first cohort. CMV serostatus was the only immune exposure information available for the cohort.

The CDR3 measures 13 amino acids from cysteine to phenylalanine. The DNA shown is the 39-base CDR3, in frame from base 1. Germline trimming amounts to 5 bases on V and 5 bases on J, with 3 as the count of junction bases outside the gene matches. The germline V gene gives CDR1 as SNHLY and CDR2 as FYNNEI. Library method: the immunoSEQ multiplex PCR assay. For the multiplex PCR, a mixture combining 60 forward primers for TCR Vbeta segments and 13 reverse primers for TCR Jbeta segments was used. A multiplex PCR assay on genomic DNA amplified the CDR3 region of rearranged TCR beta genes. Amplified TCR beta libraries were sequenced as 87-base-pair reads on the Illumina HiSeq System. In the paper's pipeline: In a later analysis, around 80 million unique TCR beta chains were counted across the approximately 620 repertoires, and roughly 11 million of these chains were shared by at least two donors. To remove PCR and sequencing errors, raw reads were error-corrected and collapsed into unique sequences using a nearest-neighbor algorithm that merged closely related sequences. To assign V, D and J gene segments, CDR3 sequences were aligned to IMGT reference sequences. Each retained sequence needed at least a six-nucleotide match to both a V gene segment and a J gene segment. A rearrangement was called productive if the CDR3 had no stop codons and remained in frame with V and J, and every other rearrangement was called non-productive. CDR3 was defined according to IMGT convention as the region running from the second conserved V-encoded cysteine to the conserved J-encoded phenylalanine. The earlier analysis of 587 of the donors excluded sequences that lacked an unambiguous match to a single V gene segment. An earlier analysis of 500 to 700 of the donors classified V segments as functional when productive rearrangements were above 56.7% and as segregating when the standard deviation between donors was above 5%. A statistical classification framework was built to diagnose cytomegalovirus status from the catalog of TCR beta chain sequences. V and J gene assignment, in a later analysis, came from comparing TCR nucleotide sequences with IMGT/GENE-DB human TR gene sequences. In a later analysis, CDR3 sequences and most-parsimonious VDJ recombination scenarios were assigned using the TCRdist pipeline. In a later analysis, each TCR beta chain was defined by its CDR3 amino acid sequence together with its V-gene family, and reads without a unique V-gene family were excluded. To address suspected cross-contamination and a sequencing artifact, a later analysis removed around 590 highly shared, low-generation-probability nucleotide sequences. In a later analysis, a clonal expansion index for each public chain was calculated from normalized within-repertoire ranks of inferred template counts. In a later analysis, generation probabilities were computed using a VDJ recombination model fitted to out-of-frame rearrangements, and the results were checked against IGoR. A later analysis scored TCR-TCR, TCR-HLA and TCR-CMV co-occurrence with hypergeometric tests, applying a repertoire-size bias correction to TCR pairs. In a later analysis, false discovery rates were estimated by permuting HLA or CMV assignments 20 times. A later analysis grouped co-occurring TCRs with DBSCAN, adding TCRdist sequence similarity when clustering within HLA-allele-positive subsets. Repertoires with fewer than 30,000 or more than 120,000 public chains were left out of co-occurrence clustering, as were about five repertoires with anomalous nucleotide sharing. What TCRdb holds here is the immuneACCESS table cut down to in-frame rearrangements. Part of the clones is not present; checked against another copy, under half of the missing clones reflect an unresolved V gene, and the others are unexplained. V, J and clone size reflect that table, while D and trimming were determined from the DNA. The table for this sample lists some 61,000 clones; 80% to 90% of them were counted only once. 6.5% to 7% of the sample is held by the ten biggest clonotypes.

This clonotype was sampled from a human donor in good health. This receptor chain uses TRBV2 and TRBJ2-3, and TRBD1 matches 8 of the central bases. Sequencing input: PBMCs. The DNA reads as follows: TGTGCCAGCAGTCTAGACAGGGGAGATACGCAGTATTTT. This is translated as CASSLDRGDTQYF.